This is a list of T cell receptor beta chains from one sample in a study of blood T cell repertoires in COVID-19. Some clones are missing from TCRdb's copy, which holds only in-frame ones; the method was immunoSEQ multiplex PCR. This table holds roughly 380,000 clones, about 90% found once. Sequenced sample: PBMCs or T cells enriched from blood (not recorded which). These receptors were collected from a woman between 25 and 40 years old who had recovered from COVID-19. Both conserved end residues are part of each CDR3.

j_gene | v_gene | CDR3aa
TRBJ2-7 | TRBV6-2/TRBV6-3 | CASSEQGPSYEQYF
TRBJ1-2 | TRBV2 | CASRTGGTYGYTF
TRBJ1-2 | TRBV28 | CASSFGAVGYTF
TRBJ1-2 | TRBV7-3 | CASSSRQGDGYTF
TRBJ2-2 | TRBV10-3 | CAISEFGQGATNTGELFF
TRBJ1-5 | TRBV15 | CATSRELQGGNQPQHF
TRBJ2-7 | TRBV28 | CASSFRTGGTYEQYF
TRBJ2-2 | TRBV27 | CASSPPQAGPGGELFF
TRBJ1-1 | TRBV19 | CATREGSPMNTEAFF
TRBJ1-1 | TRBV19 | CASSISLGGNTEAFF
TRBJ1-2 | TRBV20-1 | CSAPPQGGYTF
TRBJ2-7 | TRBV4-1 | CASSQGGLNEQYF
TRBJ1-6 | TRBV7-8 | CASSFAGGTGNSPLHF
TRBJ1-4 | TRBV7-2 | CASSLAGGTNEKLFF
TRBJ1-4 | TRBV2 | CASSRTATNEKLFF
TRBJ2-1 | TRBV2 | CASSEDPGDVEQFF
TRBJ2-1 | TRBV7-2 | CASSWSGTGGPISYNEQFF
TRBJ1-5 | TRBV2 | CASSDFPQGQHF
TRBJ2-7 | TRBV6-5 | CASSYSGTGASYEQYF
TRBJ2-4 | TRBV18 | CASSPGTGGDQYF
TRBJ1-5 | TRBV10-1 | CASSENQGGYSNQPQHF
TRBJ1-3 | TRBV4-1 | CASSQQDPSGNTIYF
TRBJ2-6 | TRBV7-8 | CASSSIWGANVLTF
TRBJ1-2 | TRBV2 | CASSVRSNYGYTF
TRBJ1-2 | TRBV5-4 | CASGTDNYGYTF
TRBJ1-4 | TRBV7-9 | CASSLQTADLGEKLFF
TRBJ2-3 | TRBV29-1 | CSVERGGREGQYDTQYF
TRBJ2-7 | TRBV18 | CASSPTGTATYEQYF
TRBJ2-1 | TRBV29-1 | CSVVSSGGNEQFF
TRBJ1-5 | TRBV18 | CASSPVGTGVREIRDPSNQPQHF
TRBJ2-3 | TRBV6-5 | CASSYAGGTSTDTQYF